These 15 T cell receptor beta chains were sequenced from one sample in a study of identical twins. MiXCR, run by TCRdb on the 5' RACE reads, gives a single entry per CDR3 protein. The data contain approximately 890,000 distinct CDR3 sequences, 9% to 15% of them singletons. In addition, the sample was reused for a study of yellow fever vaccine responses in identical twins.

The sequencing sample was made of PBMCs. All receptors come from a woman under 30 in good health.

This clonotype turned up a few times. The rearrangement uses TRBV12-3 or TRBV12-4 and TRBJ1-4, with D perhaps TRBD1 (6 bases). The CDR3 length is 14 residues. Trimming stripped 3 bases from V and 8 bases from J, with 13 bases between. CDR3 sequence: CASSFPGADEKLFF. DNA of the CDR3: TGTGCCAGCAGTTTCCCAGGGGCCGACGAAAAACTGTTTTTT.

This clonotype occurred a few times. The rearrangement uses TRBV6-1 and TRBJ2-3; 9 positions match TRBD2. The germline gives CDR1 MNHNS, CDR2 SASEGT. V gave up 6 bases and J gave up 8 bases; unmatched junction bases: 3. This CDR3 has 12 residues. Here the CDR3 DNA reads TGTGCCAGCAGGATGACTAGCGGTACGCAGTATTTT. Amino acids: CASRMTSGTQYF.

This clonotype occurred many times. In nucleotides, the CDR3 is TGTGCCACCAGTGATCGGATCTCTACTAGCGGGGGGGCCGATGAGCAGTTCTTC. This encodes CATSDRISTSGGADEQFF. V gene TRBV24-1 combines with J gene TRBJ2-1; 13 positions match TRBD2. Germline V CDR1 and CDR2: KGHDR, SFDVKD. The trim removed 3 bases at V and 8 bases at J, leaving 12 bases unmatched. The CDR3 consists of 18 residues.

This CDR3 reads CASSVQTSAGYNEQFF. Written as DNA, the CDR3 is TGTGCCAGCAGCGTACAGACCTCAGCGGGTTACAATGAGCAGTTCTTC. The genes are TRBV9 and TRBJ2-1; perhaps TRBD2 as D (6 bases). The germline V gene has CDR1 SGDLS and CDR2 YYNGEE. V was shortened by 1 base and J by 4 bases, with 15 bases between the two germline ends. The CDR3 is 16 residues long.

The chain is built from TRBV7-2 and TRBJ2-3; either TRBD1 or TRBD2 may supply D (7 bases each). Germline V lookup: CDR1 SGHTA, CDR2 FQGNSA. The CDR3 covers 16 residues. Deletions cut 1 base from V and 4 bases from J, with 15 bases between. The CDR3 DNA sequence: TGTGCCAGCAGCTTAGGGGGGGGGACAGCATCAGATACGCAGTATTTT. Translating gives CASSLGGGTASDTQYF. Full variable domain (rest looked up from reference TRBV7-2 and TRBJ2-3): GAGVSQSPSNKVTEKGKDVELRCDPISGHTALYWYRQSLGQGLEFLIYFQGNSAPDKSGLPSDRFSAERTGGSVSTLTIQRTQQEDSAVYLCASSLGGGTASDTQYFGPGTRLTVL.

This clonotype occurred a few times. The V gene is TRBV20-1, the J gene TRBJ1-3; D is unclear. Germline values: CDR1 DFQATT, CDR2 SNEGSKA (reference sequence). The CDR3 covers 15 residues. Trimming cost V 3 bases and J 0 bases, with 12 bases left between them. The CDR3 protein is CSASRGTRSGNTIYF. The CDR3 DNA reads TGCAGTGCTAGTCGGGGTACCCGCTCTGGAAACACCATATATTTT.

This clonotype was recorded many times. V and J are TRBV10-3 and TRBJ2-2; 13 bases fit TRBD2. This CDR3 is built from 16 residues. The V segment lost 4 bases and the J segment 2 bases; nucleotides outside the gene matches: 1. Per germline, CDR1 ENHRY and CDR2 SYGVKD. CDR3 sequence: CAISGTSGGNTGELFF. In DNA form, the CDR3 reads TGTGCCATCAGTGGGACTAGCGGGGGAAACACCGGGGAGCTGTTTTTT.

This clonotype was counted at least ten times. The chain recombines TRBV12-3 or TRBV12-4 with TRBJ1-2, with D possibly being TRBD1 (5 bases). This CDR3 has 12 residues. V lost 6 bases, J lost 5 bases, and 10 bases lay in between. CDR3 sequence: CASSGTEYGYTF. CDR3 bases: TGTGCCAGCAGCGGGACGGAATATGGCTACACCTTC.

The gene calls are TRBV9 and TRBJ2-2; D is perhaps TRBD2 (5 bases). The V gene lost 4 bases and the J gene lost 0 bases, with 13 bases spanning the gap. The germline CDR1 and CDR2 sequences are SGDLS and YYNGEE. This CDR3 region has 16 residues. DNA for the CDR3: TGTGCCAGCAGCCCCGGGATTCCGACGAACACCGGGGAGCTGTTTTTT. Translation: CASSPGIPTNTGELFF.

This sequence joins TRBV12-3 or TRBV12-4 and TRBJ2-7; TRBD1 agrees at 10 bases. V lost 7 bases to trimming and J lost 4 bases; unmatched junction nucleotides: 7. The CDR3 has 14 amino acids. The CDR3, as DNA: TGTGCCAGCATCCCGGGACAGGGGCGATACGAGCAGTACTTC. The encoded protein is CASIPGQGRYEQYF.

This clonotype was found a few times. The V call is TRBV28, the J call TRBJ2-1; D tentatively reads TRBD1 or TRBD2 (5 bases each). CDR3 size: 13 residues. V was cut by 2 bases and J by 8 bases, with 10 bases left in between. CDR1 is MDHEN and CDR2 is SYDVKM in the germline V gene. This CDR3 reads CASSLGAGDEQFF. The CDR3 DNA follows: TGTGCCAGCAGTTTAGGGGCCGGGGATGAGCAGTTCTTC.

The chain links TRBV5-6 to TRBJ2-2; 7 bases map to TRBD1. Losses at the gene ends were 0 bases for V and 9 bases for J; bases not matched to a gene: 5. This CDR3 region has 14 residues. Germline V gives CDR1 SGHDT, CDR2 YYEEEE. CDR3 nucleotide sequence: TGTGCCAGCAGCTTGGGACAGGGAGACAGGGAGCTGTTTTTT. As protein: CASSLGQGDRELFF.

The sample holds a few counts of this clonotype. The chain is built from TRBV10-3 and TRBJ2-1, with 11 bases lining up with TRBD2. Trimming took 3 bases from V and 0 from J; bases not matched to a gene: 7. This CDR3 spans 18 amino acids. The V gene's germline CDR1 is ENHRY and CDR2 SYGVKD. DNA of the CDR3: TGTGCCATCAGTGAACCGGGACTAGCGGACCACTCCTACAATGAGCAGTTCTTC. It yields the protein CAISEPGLADHSYNEQFF.

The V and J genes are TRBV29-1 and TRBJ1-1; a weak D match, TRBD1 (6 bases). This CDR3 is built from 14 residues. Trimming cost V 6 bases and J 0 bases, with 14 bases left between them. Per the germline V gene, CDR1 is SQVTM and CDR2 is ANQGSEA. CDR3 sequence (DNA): TGCAGCGTCTCCACGGACAGACTGAACACTGAAGCTTTCTTT. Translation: CSVSTDRLNTEAFF. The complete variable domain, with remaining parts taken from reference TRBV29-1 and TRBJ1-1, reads SAVISQKPSRDICQRGTSLTIQCQVDSQVTMMFWYRQQPGQSLTLIATANQGSEATYESGFVIDKFPISRPNLTFSTLTVSNMSPEDSSIYLCSVSTDRLNTEAFFGQGTRLTVV.

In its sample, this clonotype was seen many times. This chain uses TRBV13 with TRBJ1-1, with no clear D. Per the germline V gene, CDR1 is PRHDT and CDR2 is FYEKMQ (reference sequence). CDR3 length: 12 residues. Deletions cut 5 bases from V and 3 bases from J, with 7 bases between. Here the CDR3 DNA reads TGTGCCAGCAGCCCCGGGGACACTGAAGCTTTCTTT. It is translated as CASSPGDTEAFF.